These 3 T cell receptor beta chains originate from one sample sequenced in a study of patients and donors after allogeneic stem cell transplantation. From the RT-PCR reads, TCRdb called clonotypes with MiXCR, one entry per CDR3 protein. The data show about 34,000 distinct CDR3 sequences, 37% seen once. Sequenced: blood, either unsorted or a sorted T cell fraction (not recorded which). Receptor source: a human donor who was either an allogeneic HSCT recipient or a stem cell or donor lymphocyte infusion donor (not recorded which). It is not recorded whose cells these are; they may come from a transplant donor.

The chain uses TRBV2 and TRBJ1-1; D gene uncertain. In germline, CDR1 is SNHLY, CDR2 FYNNEI. Trimming removed 4 bases at V and 11 bases at J, with 17 bases between. This CDR3 is 13 amino acids long. The CDR3 protein is CASSGGAGSRAFF. Here the CDR3 DNA reads TGTGCCAGCAGTGGTGGAGCAGGTTCGCGGGCTTTCTTT.

This clonotype was counted once. This chain joins TRBV19 and TRBJ1-3; D remains ambiguous. The V gene's germline CDR1 is LNHDA and CDR2 SQIVND (reference sequence). The CDR3 contains 16 residues. The V end was cut by 8 bases, the J end by 0 bases, with 17 bases between. CDR3 region: CASVRAGTPSGNTIYF. For the CDR3, the DNA is TGTGCCAGTGTCCGGGCGGGTACCCCCTCTGGAAACACCATATATTTT.

This clonotype was observed a handful of times. The DNA for the CDR3 is TGTCCTCCAAAGCGGGGCTTCGAAAAACTGTTTTTT. Amino acids: CPPKRGFEKLFF. This chain connects TRBV12-3 or TRBV12-4 to TRBJ1-4; TRBD1 is a possible D gene (5 bases). This CDR3 contains 12 residues.